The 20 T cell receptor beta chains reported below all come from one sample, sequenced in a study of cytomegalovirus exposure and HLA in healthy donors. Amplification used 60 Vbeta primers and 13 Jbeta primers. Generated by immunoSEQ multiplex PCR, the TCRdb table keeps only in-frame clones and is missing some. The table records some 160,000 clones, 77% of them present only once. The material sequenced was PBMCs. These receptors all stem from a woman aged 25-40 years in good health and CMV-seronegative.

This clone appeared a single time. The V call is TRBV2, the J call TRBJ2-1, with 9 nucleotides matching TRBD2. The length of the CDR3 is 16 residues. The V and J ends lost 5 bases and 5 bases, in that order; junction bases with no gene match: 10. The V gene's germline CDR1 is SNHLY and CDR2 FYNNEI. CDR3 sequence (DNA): TGTGCCAGCAGTTTAGACGGCGGGAGGGCCCACAATGAGCAGTTCTTC. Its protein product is CASSLDGGRAHNEQFF.

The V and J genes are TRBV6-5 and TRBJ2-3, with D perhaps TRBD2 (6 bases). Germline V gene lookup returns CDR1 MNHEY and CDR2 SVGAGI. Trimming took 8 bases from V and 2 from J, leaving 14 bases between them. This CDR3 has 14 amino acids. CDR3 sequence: CASYSRGTTDTQYF. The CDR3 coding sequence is TGTGCCAGCTATAGTCGGGGGACCACAGATACGCAGTATTTT.

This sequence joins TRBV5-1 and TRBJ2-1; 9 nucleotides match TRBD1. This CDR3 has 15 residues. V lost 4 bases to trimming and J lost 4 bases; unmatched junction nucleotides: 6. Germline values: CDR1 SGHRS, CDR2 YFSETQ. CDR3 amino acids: CASSQGQGSYNEQFF. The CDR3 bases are TGCGCCAGCAGCCAGGGACAGGGAAGTTACAATGAGCAGTTCTTC.

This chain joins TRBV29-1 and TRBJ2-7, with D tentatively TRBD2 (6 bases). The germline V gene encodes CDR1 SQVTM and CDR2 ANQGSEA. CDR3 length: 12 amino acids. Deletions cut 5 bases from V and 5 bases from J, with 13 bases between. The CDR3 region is CSVRRVGDEQYF. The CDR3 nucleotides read TGCAGCGTTCGGAGGGTAGGGGACGAGCAGTACTTC.

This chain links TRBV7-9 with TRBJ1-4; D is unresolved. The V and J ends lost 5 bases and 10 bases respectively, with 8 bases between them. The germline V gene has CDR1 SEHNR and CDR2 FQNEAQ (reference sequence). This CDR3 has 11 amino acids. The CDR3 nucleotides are TGTGCCAGCAGCATGAACGGAAAACTGTTTTTT. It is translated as CASSMNGKLFF. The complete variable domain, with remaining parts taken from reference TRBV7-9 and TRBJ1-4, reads DTGVSQNPRHKITKRGQNVTFRCDPISEHNRLYWYRQTLGQGPEFLTYFQNEAQLEKSRLLSDRFSAERPKGSFSTLEIQRTEQGDSAMYLCASSMNGKLFFGSGTQLSVL.

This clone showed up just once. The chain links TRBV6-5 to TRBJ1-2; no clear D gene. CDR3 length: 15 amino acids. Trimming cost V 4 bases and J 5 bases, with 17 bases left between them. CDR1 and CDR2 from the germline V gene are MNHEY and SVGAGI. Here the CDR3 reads CASSSPAASSYGYTF. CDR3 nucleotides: TGTGCCAGCAGTTCTCCCGCGGCGAGCTCTTATGGCTACACCTTC.

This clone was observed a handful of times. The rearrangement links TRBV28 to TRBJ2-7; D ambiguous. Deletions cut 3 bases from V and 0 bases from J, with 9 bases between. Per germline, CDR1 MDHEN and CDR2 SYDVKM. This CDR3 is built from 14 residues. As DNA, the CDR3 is TGTGCCAGCAGTTTGGCCACGTACTCCTACGAGCAGTACTTC. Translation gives CASSLATYSYEQYF.

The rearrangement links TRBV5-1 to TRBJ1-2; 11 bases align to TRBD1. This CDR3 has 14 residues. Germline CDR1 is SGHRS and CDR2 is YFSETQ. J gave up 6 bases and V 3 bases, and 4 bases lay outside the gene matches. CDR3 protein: CASSWGTGGDGYTF. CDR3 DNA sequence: TGCGCCAGCAGCTGGGGGACAGGGGGGGATGGCTACACCTTC.

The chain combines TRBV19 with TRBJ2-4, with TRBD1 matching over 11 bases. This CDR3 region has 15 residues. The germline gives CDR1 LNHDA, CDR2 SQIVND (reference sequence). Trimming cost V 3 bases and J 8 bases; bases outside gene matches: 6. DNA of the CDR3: TGTGCCAGTAGTATGGGGACAGGGGGACTGGACATTCAGTACTTC. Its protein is CASSMGTGGLDIQYF.

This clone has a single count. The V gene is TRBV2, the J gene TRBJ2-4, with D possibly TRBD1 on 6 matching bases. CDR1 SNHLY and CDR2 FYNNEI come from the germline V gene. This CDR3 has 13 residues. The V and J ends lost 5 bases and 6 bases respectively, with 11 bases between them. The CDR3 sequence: CASSPGQRNIQYF. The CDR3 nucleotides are TGTGCCAGCAGTCCTGGACAGCGAAACATTCAGTACTTC.

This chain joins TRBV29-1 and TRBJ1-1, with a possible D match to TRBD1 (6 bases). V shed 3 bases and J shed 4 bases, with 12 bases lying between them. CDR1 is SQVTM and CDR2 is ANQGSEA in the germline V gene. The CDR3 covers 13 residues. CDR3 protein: CSVETGRSTEAFF. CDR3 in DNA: TGCAGCGTTGAGACAGGTCGGAGCACTGAAGCTTTCTTT.

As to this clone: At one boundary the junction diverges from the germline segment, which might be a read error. The CDR3 DNA reads as TGTGCCAGCAGCCAGGAGCTCGAATATTTT. Translating it yields CASSQELEYF. The gene calls are TRBV4-2 and TRBJ1-5; unclear D gene. CDR3 length equals 10 residues. CDR1 LGHNA and CDR2 YNFKEQ come from the germline V gene.

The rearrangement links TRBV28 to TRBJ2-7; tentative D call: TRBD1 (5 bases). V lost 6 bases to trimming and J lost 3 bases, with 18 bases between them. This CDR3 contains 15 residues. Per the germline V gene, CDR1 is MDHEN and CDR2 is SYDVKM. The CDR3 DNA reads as TGTGCCAGCAGGCCCCCCAGGGATTCATACTACGAGCAGTACTTC. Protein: CASRPPRDSYYEQYF.

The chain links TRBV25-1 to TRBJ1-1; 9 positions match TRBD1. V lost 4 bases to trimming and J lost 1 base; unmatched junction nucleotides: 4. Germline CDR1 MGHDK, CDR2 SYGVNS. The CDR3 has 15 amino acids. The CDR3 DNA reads TGTGCCAGCAGTGCTGGGGGACAGGGGAACACTGAAGCTTTCTTT. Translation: CASSAGGQGNTEAFF. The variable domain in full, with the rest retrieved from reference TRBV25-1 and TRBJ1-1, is EADIYQTPRYLVIGTGKKITLECSQTMGHDKMYWYQQDPGMELHLIHYSYGVNSTEKGDLSSESTVSRIRTEHFPLTLESARPSHTSQYLCASSAGGQGNTEAFFGQGTRLTVV.

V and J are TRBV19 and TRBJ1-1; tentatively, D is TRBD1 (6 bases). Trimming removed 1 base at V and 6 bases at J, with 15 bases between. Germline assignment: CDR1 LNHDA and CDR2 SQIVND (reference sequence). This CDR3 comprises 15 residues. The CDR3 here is CASSIGAGADSEAFF. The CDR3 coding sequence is TGTGCCAGTAGTATAGGGGCAGGGGCCGACTCTGAAGCTTTCTTT.

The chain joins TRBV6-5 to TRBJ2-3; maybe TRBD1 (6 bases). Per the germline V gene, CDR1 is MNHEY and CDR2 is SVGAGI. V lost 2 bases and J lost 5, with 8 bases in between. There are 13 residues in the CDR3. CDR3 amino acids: CASSYGRGDTQYF. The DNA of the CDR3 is TGTGCCAGCAGTTACGGCAGGGGAGATACGCAGTATTTT.

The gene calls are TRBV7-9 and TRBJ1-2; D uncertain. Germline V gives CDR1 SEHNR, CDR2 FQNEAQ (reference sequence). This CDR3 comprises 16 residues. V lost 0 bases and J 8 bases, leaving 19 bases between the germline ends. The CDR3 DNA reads TGTGCCAGCAGCTTAGCAGATGGACTCCTCAAGTGGGGCTACACCTTC. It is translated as CASSLADGLLKWGYTF.

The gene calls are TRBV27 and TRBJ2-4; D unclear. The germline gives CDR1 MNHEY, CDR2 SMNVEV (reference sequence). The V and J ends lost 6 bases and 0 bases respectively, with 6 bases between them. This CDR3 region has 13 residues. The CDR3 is CASRLLAKNIQYF. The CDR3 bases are TGTGCCAGCAGATTACTAGCCAAAAACATTCAGTACTTC.

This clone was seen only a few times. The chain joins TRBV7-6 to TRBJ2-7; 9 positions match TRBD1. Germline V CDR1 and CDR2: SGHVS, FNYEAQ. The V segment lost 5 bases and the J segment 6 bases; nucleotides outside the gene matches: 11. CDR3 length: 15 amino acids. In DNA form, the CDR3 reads TGTGCCAGCAGCCTTAACCGGGGACAGGGTAGCGAGCAGTACTTC. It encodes CASSLNRGQGSEQYF.

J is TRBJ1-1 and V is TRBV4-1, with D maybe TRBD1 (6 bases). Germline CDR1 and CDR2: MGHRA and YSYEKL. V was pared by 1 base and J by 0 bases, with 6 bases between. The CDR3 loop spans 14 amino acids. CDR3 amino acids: CASSQGTVNTEAFF. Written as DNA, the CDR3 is TGCGCCAGCAGCCAAGGGACAGTGAACACTGAAGCTTTCTTT.